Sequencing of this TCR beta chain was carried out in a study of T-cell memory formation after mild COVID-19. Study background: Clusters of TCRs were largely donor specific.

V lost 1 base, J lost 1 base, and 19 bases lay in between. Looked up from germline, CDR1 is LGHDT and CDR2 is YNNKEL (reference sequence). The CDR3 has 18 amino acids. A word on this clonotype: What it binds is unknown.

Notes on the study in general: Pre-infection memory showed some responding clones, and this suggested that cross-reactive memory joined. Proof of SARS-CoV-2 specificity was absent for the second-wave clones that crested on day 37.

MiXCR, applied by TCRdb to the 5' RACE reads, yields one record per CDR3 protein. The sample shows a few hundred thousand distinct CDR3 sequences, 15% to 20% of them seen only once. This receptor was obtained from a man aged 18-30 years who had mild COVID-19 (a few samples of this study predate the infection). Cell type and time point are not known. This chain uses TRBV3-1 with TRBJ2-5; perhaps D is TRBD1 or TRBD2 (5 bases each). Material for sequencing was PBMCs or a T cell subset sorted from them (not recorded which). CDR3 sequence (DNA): TGTGCCAGCAGCCAAGGGCGGCCGATGGGACCTAGCCAAGAGACCCAGTACTTC. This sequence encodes CASSQGRPMGPSQETQYF.